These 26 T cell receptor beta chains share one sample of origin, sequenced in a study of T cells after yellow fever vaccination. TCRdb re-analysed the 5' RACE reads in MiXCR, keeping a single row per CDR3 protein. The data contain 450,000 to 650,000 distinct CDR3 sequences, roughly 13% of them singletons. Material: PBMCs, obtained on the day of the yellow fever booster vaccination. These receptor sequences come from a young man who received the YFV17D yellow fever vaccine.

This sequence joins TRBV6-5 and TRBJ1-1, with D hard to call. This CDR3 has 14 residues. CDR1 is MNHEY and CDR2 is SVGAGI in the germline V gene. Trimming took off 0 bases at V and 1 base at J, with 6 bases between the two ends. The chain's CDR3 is CASSYSQKNTEAFF. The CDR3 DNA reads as TGTGCCAGCAGTTACTCGCAGAAGAACACTGAAGCTTTCTTT.

The CDR3 sequence is CASSLAGVDYNEQFF. CDR3 bases: TGTGCCAGCAGCTTAGCGGGAGTCGACTACAATGAGCAGTTCTTC. This rearrangement joins TRBV7-3 to TRBJ2-1; TRBD2 aligns across 7 bases. V was clipped by 2 bases and J by 3 bases; unmatched bases: 4. CDR1 and CDR2 from the germline V gene are SGHTA and FQGTGA. This CDR3 contains 15 residues.

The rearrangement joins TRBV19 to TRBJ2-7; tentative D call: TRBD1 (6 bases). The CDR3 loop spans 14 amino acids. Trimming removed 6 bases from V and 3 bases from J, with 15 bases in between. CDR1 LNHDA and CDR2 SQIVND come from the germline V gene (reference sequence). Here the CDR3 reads CASSPTGTYYEQYF. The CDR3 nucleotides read TGTGCCAGTAGCCCGACCGGGACATACTACGAGCAGTACTTC.

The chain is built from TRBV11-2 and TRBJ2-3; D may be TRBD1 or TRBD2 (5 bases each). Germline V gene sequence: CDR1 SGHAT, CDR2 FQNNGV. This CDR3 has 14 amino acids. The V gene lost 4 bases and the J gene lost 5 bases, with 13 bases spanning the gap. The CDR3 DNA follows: TGTGCCAGCAGCTCCGGGGCCGCGGTAGATACGCAGTATTTT. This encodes CASSSGAAVDTQYF.

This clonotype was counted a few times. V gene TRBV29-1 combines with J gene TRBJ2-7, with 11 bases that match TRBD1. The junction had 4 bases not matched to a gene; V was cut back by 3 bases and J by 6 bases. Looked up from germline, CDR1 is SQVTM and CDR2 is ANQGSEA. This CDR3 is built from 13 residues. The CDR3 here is CSVDRTGGAEQYF. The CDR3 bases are TGCAGCGTTGATAGGACAGGGGGCGCCGAGCAGTACTTC.

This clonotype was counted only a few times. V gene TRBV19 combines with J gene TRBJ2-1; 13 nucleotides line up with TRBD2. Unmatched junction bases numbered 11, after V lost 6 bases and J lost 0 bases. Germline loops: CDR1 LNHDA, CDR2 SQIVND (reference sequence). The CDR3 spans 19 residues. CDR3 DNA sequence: TGTGCCAGTAGAAGACTAGCGGGAGGCCGCCCGAGCTCCTACAATGAGCAGTTCTTC. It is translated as CASRRLAGGRPSSYNEQFF. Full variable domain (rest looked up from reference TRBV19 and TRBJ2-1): DGGITQSPKYLFRKEGQNVTLSCEQNLNHDAMYWYRQDPGQGLRLIYYSQIVNDFQKGDIAEGYSVSREKKESFPLTVTSAQKNPTAFYLCASRRLAGGRPSSYNEQFFGPGTRLTVL.

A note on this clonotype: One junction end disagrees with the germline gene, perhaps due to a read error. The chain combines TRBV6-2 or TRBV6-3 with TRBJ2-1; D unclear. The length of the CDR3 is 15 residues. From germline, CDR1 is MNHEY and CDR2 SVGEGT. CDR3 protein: CASRRLQSVPNVQFF. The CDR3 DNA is TGTGCCAGCAGACGACTCCAGTCAGTTCCCAATGTGCAGTTCTTC.

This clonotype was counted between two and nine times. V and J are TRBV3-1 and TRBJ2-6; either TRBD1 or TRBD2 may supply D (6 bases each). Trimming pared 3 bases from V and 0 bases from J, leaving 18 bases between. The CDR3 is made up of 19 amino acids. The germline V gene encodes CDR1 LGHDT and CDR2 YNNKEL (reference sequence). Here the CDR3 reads CASSQAWGALGSGANVLTF. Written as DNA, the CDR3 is TGTGCCAGCAGCCAGGCATGGGGGGCCCTTGGCTCTGGGGCCAACGTCCTGACTTTC.

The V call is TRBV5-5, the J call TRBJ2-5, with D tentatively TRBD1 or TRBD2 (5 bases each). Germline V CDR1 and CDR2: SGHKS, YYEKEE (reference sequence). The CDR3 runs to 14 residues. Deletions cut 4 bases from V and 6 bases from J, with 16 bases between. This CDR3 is CASSRPGRQQTQYF. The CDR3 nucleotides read TGTGCCAGCAGCAGACCGGGACGGCAACAGACCCAGTACTTC. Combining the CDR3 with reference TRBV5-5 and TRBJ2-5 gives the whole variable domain DAGVTQSPTHLIKTRGQQVTLRCSPISGHKSVSWYQQVLGQGPQFIFQYYEKEERGRGNFPDRFSARQFPNYSSELNVNALLLGDSALYLCASSRPGRQQTQYFGPGTRLLVL.

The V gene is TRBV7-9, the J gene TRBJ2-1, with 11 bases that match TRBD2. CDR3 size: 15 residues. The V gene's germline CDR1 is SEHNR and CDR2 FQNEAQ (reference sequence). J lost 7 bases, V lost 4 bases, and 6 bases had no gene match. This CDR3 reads CASSYSGLAGNEQFF. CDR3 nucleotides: TGTGCCAGCAGCTACTCTGGACTAGCGGGTAATGAGCAGTTCTTC.

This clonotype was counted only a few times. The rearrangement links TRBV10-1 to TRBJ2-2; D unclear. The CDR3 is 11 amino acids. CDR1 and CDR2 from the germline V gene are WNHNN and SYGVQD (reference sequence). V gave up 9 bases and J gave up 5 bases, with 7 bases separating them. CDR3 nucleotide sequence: TGCGCCAGGAAAGGAACCGGGGAGCTGTTTTTT. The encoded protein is CARKGTGELFF.

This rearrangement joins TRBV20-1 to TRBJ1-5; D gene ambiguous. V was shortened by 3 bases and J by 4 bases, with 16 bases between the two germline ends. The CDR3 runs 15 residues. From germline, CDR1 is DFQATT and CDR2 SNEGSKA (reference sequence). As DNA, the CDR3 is TGCAGTGCTAGCCCCGACACCCTTGGGAATCAGCCCCAGCATTTT. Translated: CSASPDTLGNQPQHF.

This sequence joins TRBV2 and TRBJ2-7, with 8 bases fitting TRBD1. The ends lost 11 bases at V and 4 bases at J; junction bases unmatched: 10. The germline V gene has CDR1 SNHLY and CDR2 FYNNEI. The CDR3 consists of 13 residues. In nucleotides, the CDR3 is TGTGCCGGAGCCGGACAGGGCGGGTACGAGCAGTACTTC. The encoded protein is CAGAGQGGYEQYF.

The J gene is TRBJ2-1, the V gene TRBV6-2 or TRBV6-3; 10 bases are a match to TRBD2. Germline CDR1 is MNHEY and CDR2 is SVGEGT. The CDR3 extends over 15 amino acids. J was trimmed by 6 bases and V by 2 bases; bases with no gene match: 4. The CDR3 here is CASSYLLAGANEQFF. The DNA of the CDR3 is TGTGCCAGCAGTTACCTCCTAGCGGGAGCCAATGAGCAGTTCTTC.

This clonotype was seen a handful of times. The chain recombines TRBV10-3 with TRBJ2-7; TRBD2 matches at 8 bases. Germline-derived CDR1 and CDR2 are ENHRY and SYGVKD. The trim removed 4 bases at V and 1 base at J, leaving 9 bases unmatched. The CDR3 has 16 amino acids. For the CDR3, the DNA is TGTGCCATCAGTGCCTACTCACAGCGGGAGTCCTACGAGCAGTACTTC. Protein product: CAISAYSQRESYEQYF.

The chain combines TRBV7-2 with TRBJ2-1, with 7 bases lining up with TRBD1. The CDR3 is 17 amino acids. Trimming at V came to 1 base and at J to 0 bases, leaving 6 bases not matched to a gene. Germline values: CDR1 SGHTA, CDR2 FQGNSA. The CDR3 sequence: CASSLGQGQSSYNEQFF. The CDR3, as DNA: TGTGCCAGCAGCTTAGGACAGGGCCAAAGCTCCTACAATGAGCAGTTCTTC.

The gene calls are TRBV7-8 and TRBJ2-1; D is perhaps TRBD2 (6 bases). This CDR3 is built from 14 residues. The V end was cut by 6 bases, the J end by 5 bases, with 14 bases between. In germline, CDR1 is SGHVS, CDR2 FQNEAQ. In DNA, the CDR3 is TGTGCCAGCAGTCCGATTATAGCGGACAATGAGCAGTTCTTC. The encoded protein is CASSPIIADNEQFF. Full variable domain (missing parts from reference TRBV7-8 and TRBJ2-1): GAGVSQSPRYKVAKRGQDVALRCDPISGHVSLFWYQQALGQGPEFLTYFQNEAQLDKSGLPSDRFFAERPEGSVSTLKIQRTQQEDSAVYLCASSPIIADNEQFFGPGTRLTVL.

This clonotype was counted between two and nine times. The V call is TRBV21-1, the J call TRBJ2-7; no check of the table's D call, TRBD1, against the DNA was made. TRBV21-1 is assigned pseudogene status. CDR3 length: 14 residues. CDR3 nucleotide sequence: TGTGCCAGCAGCAAGGGGCAGCTGTACTACGAGCAGTACTTC. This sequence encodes CASSKGQLYYEQYF.

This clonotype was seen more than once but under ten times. The CDR3 DNA reads TGTGCCAGCAGCTGGGGACAGGGGCATTCACCCCTCCACTTT. Translated: CASSWGQGHSPLHF. The chain combines TRBV28 with TRBJ1-6; 10 nucleotides align to TRBD1. V lost 6 bases and J lost 8; bases outside the gene matches: 4. The germline V gene has CDR1 MDHEN and CDR2 SYDVKM. This CDR3 has 14 residues.

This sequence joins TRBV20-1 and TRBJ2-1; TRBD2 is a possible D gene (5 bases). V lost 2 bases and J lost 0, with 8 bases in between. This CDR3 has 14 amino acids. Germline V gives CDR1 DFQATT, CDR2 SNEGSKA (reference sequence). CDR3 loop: CSARLGSSYNEQFF. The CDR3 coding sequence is TGCAGTGCTAGATTAGGGAGCTCCTACAATGAGCAGTTCTTC.

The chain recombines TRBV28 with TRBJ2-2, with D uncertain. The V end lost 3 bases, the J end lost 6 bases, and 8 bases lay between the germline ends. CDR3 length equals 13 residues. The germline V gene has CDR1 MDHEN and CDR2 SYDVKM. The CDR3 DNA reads TGTGCCAGCAGTTTTGGAAGGGCCGGGGAGCTGTTTTTT. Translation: CASSFGRAGELFF.

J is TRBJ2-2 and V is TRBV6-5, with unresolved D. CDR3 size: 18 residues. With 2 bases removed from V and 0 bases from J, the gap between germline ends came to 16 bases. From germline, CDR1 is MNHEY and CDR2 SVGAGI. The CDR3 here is CASSYVRDGFANTGELFF. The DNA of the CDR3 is TGTGCCAGCAGTTACGTTCGCGACGGGTTCGCGAACACCGGGGAGCTGTTTTTT.

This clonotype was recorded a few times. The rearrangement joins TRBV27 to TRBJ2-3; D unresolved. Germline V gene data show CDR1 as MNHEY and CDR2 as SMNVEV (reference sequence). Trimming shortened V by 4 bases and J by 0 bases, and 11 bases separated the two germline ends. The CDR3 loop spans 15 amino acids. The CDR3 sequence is CASSSPYTSTDTQYF. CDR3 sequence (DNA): TGTGCCAGCAGTTCCCCATATACTAGCACAGATACGCAGTATTTT.

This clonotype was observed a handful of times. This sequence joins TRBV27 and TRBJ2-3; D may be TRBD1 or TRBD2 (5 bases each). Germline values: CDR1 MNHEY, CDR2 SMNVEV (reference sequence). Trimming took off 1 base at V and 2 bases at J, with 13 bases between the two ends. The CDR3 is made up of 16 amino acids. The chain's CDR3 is CASSLFGGAATDTQYF. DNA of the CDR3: TGTGCCAGCAGTTTATTTGGGGGAGCTGCCACAGATACGCAGTATTTT.

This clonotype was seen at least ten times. CDR3 in DNA: TGTGCCAGCAGCCTTAGCGGTTCTTACGAGCAGTACTTC. This translates into CASSLSGSYEQYF. This chain uses TRBV27 with TRBJ2-7; weak D call: TRBD2 (6 bases). V was shortened by 6 bases and J by 4 bases, with 13 bases between the two germline ends. Germline CDR1 MNHEY, CDR2 SMNVEV (reference sequence). CDR3 length: 13 amino acids.

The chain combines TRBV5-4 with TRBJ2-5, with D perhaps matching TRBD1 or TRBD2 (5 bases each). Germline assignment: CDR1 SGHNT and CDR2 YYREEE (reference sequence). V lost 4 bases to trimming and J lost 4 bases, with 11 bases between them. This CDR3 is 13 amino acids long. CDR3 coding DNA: TGTGCCAGCAGCCTGGGACGGATAGAGACCCAGTACTTC. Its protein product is CASSLGRIETQYF. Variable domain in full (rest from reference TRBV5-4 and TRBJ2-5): ETGVTQSPTHLIKTRGQQVTLRCSSQSGHNTVSWYQQALGQGPQFIFQYYREEENGRGNFPPRFSGLQFPNYSSELNVNALELDDSALYLCASSLGRIETQYFGPGTRLLVL.